This T cell receptor (beta chain) was retrieved from a study of cytomegalovirus exposure and HLA in healthy donors. Study-level results: V- and J-gene trimming of TCR beta was linked (in a later analysis) to a missense DCLRE1C variant. Highly shared sequence variants in one cluster were likely a sequencing artifact.

The CDR3 extends over 14 amino acids. V was trimmed by 0 bases and J by 1 base, leaving 6 bases between them. Germline V gene sequence: CDR1 SGHAT, CDR2 FQNNGV. Remarks on this clone: Antigen: not known.

PCR employed 60 Vbeta and 13 Jbeta primers. Sequencing used immunoSEQ multiplex PCR; TCRdb keeps in-frame clones, though not all of them. The sample includes about 110,000 clones, around 81% of them seen just once. The TCR was taken from a woman in her twenties or thirties in good health and CMV-seronegative. The sequenced material came from PBMCs. V is TRBV11-2 and J is TRBJ1-1; D not certain. The CDR3 DNA follows: TGTGCCAGCAGCTTAGACCGGAGGAACACTGAAGCTTTCTTT. Translation gives CASSLDRRNTEAFF.